The 10 T cell receptor beta chains below all came from one sample that was sequenced in a study of cytomegalovirus exposure and HLA in healthy donors. Primers: 60 Vbeta forward and 13 Jbeta reverse. Generated by immunoSEQ multiplex PCR, the TCRdb table keeps only in-frame clones and is missing some. The sample yields some 130,000 clones, 79% seen once. What was sequenced was PBMCs. The receptor source for this set is a man aged 35-49 years in good health and CMV-seropositive.

The rearrangement links TRBV11-2 to TRBJ2-1, with TRBD2 identical over 16 bases. The CDR3 contains 19 residues. Unmatched junction bases numbered 13, after V lost 4 bases and J lost 7 bases. Germline loops: CDR1 SGHAT, CDR2 FQNNGV. The DNA for the CDR3 is TGTGCCAGCAGCTGGAGCTTGGGACTAGCGGGAGGGCCCGGTAATGAGCAGTTCTTC. Protein: CASSWSLGLAGGPGNEQFF.

This clone was detected only once. The gene calls are TRBV7-9 and TRBJ1-2; D uncertain. Trimming stripped 1 base from V and 2 bases from J, with 11 bases between. The length of the CDR3 is 15 residues. Germline CDR1 reads SEHNR; CDR2 reads FQNEAQ (reference sequence). The CDR3 loop reads CASSLEVVSNYGYTF. CDR3 bases: TGTGCCAGCAGCTTAGAAGTTGTAAGCAACTATGGCTACACCTTC.

This chain links TRBV2 with TRBJ2-1; 10 nucleotides agree with TRBD2. The trim removed 8 bases at V and 5 bases at J, leaving 6 bases unmatched. The CDR3 extends over 14 amino acids. Germline lookup yields CDR1 SNHLY and CDR2 FYNNEI. CDR3 sequence reads: CASRRTSGNNEQFF. The CDR3 nucleotides read TGTGCCAGCCGCCGGACTAGCGGTAACAATGAGCAGTTCTTC.

This sequence joins TRBV5-6 and TRBJ1-1, with D possibly being TRBD1 (6 bases). CDR1 and CDR2 from the germline V gene are SGHDT and YYEEEE. Trimming took off 6 bases at V and 4 bases at J, with 16 bases between the two ends. This CDR3 spans 14 amino acids. CDR3 DNA: TGTGCCAGCATCTCCACCGGGACATTCACTGAAGCTTTCTTT. Translated, it gives CASISTGTFTEAFF.

This chain links TRBV7-9 with TRBJ2-7; 16 bases agree with TRBD2. The CDR3 runs to 17 residues. From germline, CDR1 is SEHNR and CDR2 FQNEAQ (reference sequence). V lost 5 bases and J lost 6; bases outside the gene matches: 10. The CDR3 DNA sequence: TGTGCCAGCAGCCCCACCGGGACTAGCGGGAGGGCCGGCGAGCAGTACTTC. Its translation: CASSPTGTSGRAGEQYF.

The rearrangement links TRBV19 to TRBJ1-1; a possible D gene is TRBD1 (6 bases). The CDR3 has 14 amino acids. V was shortened by 9 bases and J by 0 bases, with 14 bases between the two germline ends. Germline V gene sequence: CDR1 LNHDA, CDR2 SQIVND (reference sequence). This CDR3 reads CASHGQPMNTEAFF. The CDR3 DNA sequence: TGTGCCAGCCACGGACAGCCGATGAACACTGAAGCTTTCTTT.

The chain recombines TRBV13 with TRBJ1-1, with 7 bases aligning to TRBD1. Germline V gives CDR1 PRHDT, CDR2 FYEKMQ (reference sequence). The junction had 8 bases not matched to a gene; V was cut back by 4 bases and J by 0 bases. The CDR3 loop spans 16 amino acids. CDR3 DNA: TGTGCCAGCAGCTCCGGGACAGAAACGCTGAACACTGAAGCTTTCTTT. Protein product: CASSSGTETLNTEAFF.

This chain uses TRBV2 with TRBJ1-5, with 8 bases matching TRBD1. The CDR3 is 14 residues long. With 7 bases clipped from V and 3 bases from J, the junction kept 5 bases outside the gene matches. CDR1 SNHLY and CDR2 FYNNEI come from the germline V gene. The CDR3 loop reads CASMRQGANQPQHF. The CDR3 coding sequence is TGTGCCAGCATGAGGCAGGGGGCCAATCAGCCCCAGCATTTT. The full variable domain, in which reference TRBV2 and TRBJ1-5 provide the parts outside the CDR3, is EPEVTQTPSHQVTQMGQEVILRCVPISNHLYFYWYRQILGQKVEFLVSFYNNEISEKSEIFDDQFSVERPDGSNFTLKIRSTKLEDSAMYFCASMRQGANQPQHFGDGTRLSIL.

The chain carries TRBV5-1 and TRBJ2-7; the match to TRBD1 covers 8 bases. CDR3 length: 14 residues. Germline V gene data show CDR1 as SGHRS and CDR2 as YFSETQ. V lost 0 bases and J lost 3; bases outside the gene matches: 2. CDR3 sequence (DNA): TGCGCCAGCAGCTTGGGGACAGGGATCTACGAGCAGTACTTC. It yields the protein CASSLGTGIYEQYF.

The chain carries TRBV6-6 and TRBJ2-7; D may be TRBD2 (6 bases). Trimming pared 5 bases from V and 2 bases from J, leaving 13 bases between. The CDR3 extends over 14 amino acids. Germline V gene lookup returns CDR1 MNHNY and CDR2 SVGAGI (reference sequence). The CDR3, as DNA: TGTGCCAGCAGTCTCCAAGCGGGCCCCTACGAGCAGTACTTC. It translates to CASSLQAGPYEQYF.